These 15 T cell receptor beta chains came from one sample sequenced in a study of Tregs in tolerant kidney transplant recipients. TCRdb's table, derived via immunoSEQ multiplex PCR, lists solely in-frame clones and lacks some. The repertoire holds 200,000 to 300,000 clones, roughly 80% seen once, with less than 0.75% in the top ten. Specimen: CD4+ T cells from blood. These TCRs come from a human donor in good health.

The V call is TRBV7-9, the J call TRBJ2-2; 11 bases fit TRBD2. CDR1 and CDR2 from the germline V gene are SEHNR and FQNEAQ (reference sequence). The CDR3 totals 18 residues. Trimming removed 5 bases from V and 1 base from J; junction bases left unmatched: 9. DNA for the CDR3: TGTGCCAGCAGCCCAATTCTCCTAGCGGGAGGGAACACCGGGGAGCTGTTTTTT. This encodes CASSPILLAGGNTGELFF.

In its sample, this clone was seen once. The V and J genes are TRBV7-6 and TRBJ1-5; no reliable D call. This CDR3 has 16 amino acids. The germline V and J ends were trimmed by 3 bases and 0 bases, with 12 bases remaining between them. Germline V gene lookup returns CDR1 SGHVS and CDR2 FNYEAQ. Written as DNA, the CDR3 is TGTGCCAGCAGCTTGGTTTCAGGCCCTAGCAATCAGCCCCAGCATTTT. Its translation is CASSLVSGPSNQPQHF.

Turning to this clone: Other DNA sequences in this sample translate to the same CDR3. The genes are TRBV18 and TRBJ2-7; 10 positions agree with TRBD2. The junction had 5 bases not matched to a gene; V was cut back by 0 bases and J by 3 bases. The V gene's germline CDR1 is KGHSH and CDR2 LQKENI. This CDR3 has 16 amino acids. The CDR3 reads CASSPPGSGGYYEQYF. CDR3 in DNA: TGTGCCAGCTCACCACCGGGTAGCGGGGGGTACTACGAGCAGTACTTC.

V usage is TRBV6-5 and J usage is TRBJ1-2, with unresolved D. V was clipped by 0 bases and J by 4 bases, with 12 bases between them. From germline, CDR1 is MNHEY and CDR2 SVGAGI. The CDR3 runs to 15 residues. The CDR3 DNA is TGTGCCAGCAGTTACTCGTCAGGCGAATTCTATGGCTACACCTTC. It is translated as CASSYSSGEFYGYTF.

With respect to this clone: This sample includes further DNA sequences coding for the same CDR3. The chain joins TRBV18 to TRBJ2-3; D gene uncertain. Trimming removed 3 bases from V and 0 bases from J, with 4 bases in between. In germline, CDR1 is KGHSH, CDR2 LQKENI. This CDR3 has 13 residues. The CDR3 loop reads CASSPPSTDTQYF. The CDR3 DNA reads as TGTGCCAGCTCACCTCCTAGCACAGATACGCAGTATTTT.

The chain's CDR3 is CASSHDRVVETQYF. The DNA for the CDR3 is TGCGCCAGCAGTCACGACAGGGTGGTAGAGACCCAGTACTTC. This chain uses TRBV5-1 with TRBJ2-5, with TRBD1 matching over 7 bases. The CDR3 has 14 residues. V shed 5 bases, J shed 4 bases, and the junction held 8 bases outside the gene matches. Germline-derived CDR1 and CDR2 are SGHRS and YFSETQ.

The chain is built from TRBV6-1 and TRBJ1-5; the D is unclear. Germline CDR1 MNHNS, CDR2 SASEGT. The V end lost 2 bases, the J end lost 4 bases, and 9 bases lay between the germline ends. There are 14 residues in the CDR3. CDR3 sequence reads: CASSESRGNQPQHF. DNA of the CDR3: TGTGCCAGCAGTGAATCTCGGGGAAATCAGCCCCAGCATTTT.

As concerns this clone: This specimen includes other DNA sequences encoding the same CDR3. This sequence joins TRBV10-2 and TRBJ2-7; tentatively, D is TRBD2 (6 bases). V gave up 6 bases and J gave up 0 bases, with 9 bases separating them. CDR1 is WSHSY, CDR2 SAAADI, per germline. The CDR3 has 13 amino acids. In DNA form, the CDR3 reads TGCGCCAGCAGGGAGGGAACCTCCTACGAGCAGTACTTC. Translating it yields CASREGTSYEQYF.

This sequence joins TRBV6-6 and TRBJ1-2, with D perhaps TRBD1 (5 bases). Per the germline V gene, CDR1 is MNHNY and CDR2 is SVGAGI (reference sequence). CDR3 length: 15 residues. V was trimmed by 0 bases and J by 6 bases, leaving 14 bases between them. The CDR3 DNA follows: TGTGCCAGCAGTTACTCGTCGGGGGACTTTAATGGCTACACCTTC. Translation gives CASSYSSGDFNGYTF.

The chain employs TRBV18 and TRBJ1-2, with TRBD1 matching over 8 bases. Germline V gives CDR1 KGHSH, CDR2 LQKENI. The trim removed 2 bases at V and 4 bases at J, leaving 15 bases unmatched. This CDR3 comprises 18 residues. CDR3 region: CASSPSPGGDRRFYGYTF. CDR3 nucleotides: TGTGCCAGCTCACCATCGCCTGGGGGGGACAGGAGATTCTATGGCTACACCTTC.

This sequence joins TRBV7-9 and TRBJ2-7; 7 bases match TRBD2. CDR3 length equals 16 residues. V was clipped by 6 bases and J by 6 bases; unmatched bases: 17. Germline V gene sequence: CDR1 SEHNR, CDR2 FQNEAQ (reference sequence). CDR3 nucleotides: TGTGCCAGCAGTTTACGGAGGACTAGTTCCACTGGCGAGCAGTACTTC. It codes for CASSLRRTSSTGEQYF. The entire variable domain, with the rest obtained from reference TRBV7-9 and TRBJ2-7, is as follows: DTGVSQNPRHKITKRGQNVTFRCDPISEHNRLYWYRQTLGQGPEFLTYFQNEAQLEKSRLLSDRFSAERPKGSFSTLEIQRTEQGDSAMYLCASSLRRTSSTGEQYFGPGTRLTVT.

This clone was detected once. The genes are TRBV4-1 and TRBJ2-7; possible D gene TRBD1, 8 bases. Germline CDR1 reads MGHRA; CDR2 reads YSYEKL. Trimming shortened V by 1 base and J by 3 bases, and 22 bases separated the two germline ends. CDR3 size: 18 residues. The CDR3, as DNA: TGCGCCAGCAGCCAAGGTCAGGGGGCGATCGGCGGGGGCTACGAGCAGTACTTC. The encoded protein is CASSQGQGAIGGGYEQYF.

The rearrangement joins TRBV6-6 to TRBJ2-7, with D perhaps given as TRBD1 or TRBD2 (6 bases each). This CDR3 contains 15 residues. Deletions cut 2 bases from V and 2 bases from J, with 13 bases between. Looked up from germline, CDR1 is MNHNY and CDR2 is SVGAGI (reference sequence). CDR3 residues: CASSYPGGGAYEQYF. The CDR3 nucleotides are TGTGCCAGCAGTTACCCCGGGGGCGGGGCCTACGAGCAGTACTTC.

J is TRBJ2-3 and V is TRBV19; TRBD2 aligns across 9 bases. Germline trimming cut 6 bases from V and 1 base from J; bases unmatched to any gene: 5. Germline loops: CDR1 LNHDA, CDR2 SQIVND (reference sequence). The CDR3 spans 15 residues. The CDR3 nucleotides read TGTGCCAGTAGAGTAGTAGCGGGGGGCACAGATACGCAGTATTTT. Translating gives CASRVVAGGTDTQYF. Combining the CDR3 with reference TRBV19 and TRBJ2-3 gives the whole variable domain DGGITQSPKYLFRKEGQNVTLSCEQNLNHDAMYWYRQDPGQGLRLIYYSQIVNDFQKGDIAEGYSVSREKKESFPLTVTSAQKNPTAFYLCASRVVAGGTDTQYFGPGTRLTVL.

In DNA, the CDR3 is TGTGCCAGCCGGGGCCGGAAGGACACAGATACGCAGTATTTT. It yields the protein CASRGRKDTDTQYF. The V call is TRBV7-8, the J call TRBJ2-3, with D perhaps assigned TRBD1 or TRBD2 (5 bases each). This CDR3 contains 14 residues. V was cut by 8 bases and J by 2 bases, with 14 bases left in between. In germline, CDR1 is SGHVS, CDR2 FQNEAQ.